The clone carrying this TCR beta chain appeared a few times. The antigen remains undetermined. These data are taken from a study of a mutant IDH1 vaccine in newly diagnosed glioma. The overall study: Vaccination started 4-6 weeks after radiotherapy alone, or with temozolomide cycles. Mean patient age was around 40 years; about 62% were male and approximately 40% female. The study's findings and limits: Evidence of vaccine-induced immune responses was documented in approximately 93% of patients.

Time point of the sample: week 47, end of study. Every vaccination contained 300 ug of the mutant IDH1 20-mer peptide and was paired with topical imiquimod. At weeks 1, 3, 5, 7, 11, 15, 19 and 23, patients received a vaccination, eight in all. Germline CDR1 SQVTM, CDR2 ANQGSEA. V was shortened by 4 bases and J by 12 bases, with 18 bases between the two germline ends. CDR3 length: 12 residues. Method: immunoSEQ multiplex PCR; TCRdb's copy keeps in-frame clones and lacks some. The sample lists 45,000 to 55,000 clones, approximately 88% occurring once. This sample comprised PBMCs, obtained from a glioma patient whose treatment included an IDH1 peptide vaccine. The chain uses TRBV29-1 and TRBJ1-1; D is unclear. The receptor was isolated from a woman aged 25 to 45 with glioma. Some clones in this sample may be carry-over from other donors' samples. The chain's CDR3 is CSVAVRERSTFF. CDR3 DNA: TGCAGCGTTGCTGTAAGGGAACGGTCGACTTTCTTT.